This T cell receptor beta chain was profiled in a study of CD8+ T cells in alopecia areata listed by TCRdb under 2018. For the study in its entirety: Treated patients were enrolled in an open-label pilot trial of oral tofacitinib, 5 to 10 mg twice daily, for moderate-to-severe alopecia areata. Patients stayed on tofacitinib for 6 to 18 months and then had 6 months of follow-up off drug so that delayed response and recurrence could be assessed. In treated patients, disease severity was measured using the SALT score, which gives the percentage of scalp surface area affected. To study T cell clonal expansion in alopecia areata, the researchers applied high-throughput TCRbeta sequencing to both the C3H/HeJ mouse model and human patients. Scalp tissue and sorted CD4+ and CD8+ peripheral blood T cells from patchy and totalis/universalis alopecia areata patients and from healthy controls were covered by human TCRbeta sequencing. Biopsies were taken from tofacitinib-treated patients at baseline and at 4 and 24 weeks of treatment, and a later scalp biopsy was taken in several of the tofacitinib-treated patients. Scalp clonality was compared across normal scalp (n=4), patchy alopecia areata scalp (n=8), and alopecia totalis/universalis scalp (n=8). The RNA source kit depended on sample type: the PAXgene miRNA kit for fixed scalp, the miRNeasy kit for PBMCs, and the RNeasy kit for mouse skin. Amplification of TCRbeta CDR3 regions was done by immunoSEQ multiplex PCR using 35 Vbeta forward primers and 13 Jbeta reverse primers.

The study at large found these results: Lesional scalp, especially in alopecia totalis/universalis, showed higher clonality and more expanded CD8+ clones than normal scalp, suggesting antigenic drive. Unlike mouse skin, which is dominated by gammadelta T cells, normal human skin has resident alphabeta T cells that are also sequenced, and this complicates analysis of the scalp TCR repertoire. TCR sequences shared between patients were less clear than in mice, possibly partly because of HLA diversity in the patient population. Tofacitinib significantly lowered scalp clonality and the number of expanded CD8+ clones among the top 100 scalp clones. Many expanded lesional clones were found to persist in scalp and blood during tofacitinib treatment, and relapse after treatment cessation may be partly explained by this persistence. The treated cohort was small, with a single nonresponder, so links between baseline CD8+ expansion and response need larger studies.

Library preparation used the immunoSEQ multiplex PCR assay. RNA was extracted from all samples and reverse transcribed into cDNA as template for TCR sequencing. SuperScript III was used to make first-strand cDNA, primed with a 2:1 mix of oligo-dT and random hexamers. A synthetic immune receptor repertoire was used to gauge amplification bias, and whatever bias remained was removed computationally. The study's own analysis went as follows. Raw reads were preprocessed to remove errors, and CDR3 was defined according to IMGT conventions as the region from the conserved cysteine to phenylalanine. Clonality was computed by normalizing Shannon entropy by log2 of the number of productive unique TCRs and subtracting the result from 1. CD4 or CD8 identity of scalp clones was inferred by cross-referencing scalp TCRbeta sequences with sorted blood CD4 and CD8 repertoires. TCRdb re-hosts the immuneACCESS table, in-frame sequences only. Its copies lack some clones; in the studies checked, an unresolved V gene accounts for under half of them, and the cause for the rest is not known. V and J calls and clone size are those listed in that table; D and trimming were worked out from the DNA. The sample table lists fewer than 25,000 clones, 59% of them with a count of one. The ten most abundant clones make up 8% to 10% of the sample.

In regard to this clone: What this receptor recognizes is not known. No qualities accompany the bases; no much larger clone lies one base away.

Inclusive of the bounding cysteine and phenylalanine, the CDR3 is 15 residues long. The CDR3 DNA has 45 bases and is translated from base 1. Trimming at the junction amounts to 10 bases on V and 0 bases on J, and the germline ends lie 18 bases apart. From the germline V gene, CDR1 is SGHTA and CDR2 is FQGNSA. The intended sense of this specimen's time point label: 4 weeks on oral tofacitinib. The sample's treatment or condition label, decoded: oral pan-JAK inhibitor, 5-10 mg twice daily. Lesional scalp punch biopsies and peripheral blood were collected from alopecia areata patients. Human scalp biopsies went straight into PAXgene tissue containers for immediate fixation.

This sample comprised skin, obtained at week 4, from a patient treated with tofacitinib. The source is a human donor with alopecia areata. The chain uses TRBV7-2 and TRBJ2-5; TRBD1 could be the D gene, as 6 bases match. The nucleotide sequence is TGTGCCACCTGGCAGGGCAGGGGATACCAAGAGACCCAGTACTTC. This is translated as CATWQGRGYQETQYF.